This T cell receptor (beta chain) was sequenced in a study of T cell repertoires in cytomegalovirus infection. Study information: Public signatures in TCR beta pointed to CMV infection and matching HLA type.

This clonotype was detected a few times. The antigen is undetermined. General study findings and limits: CMV carriers with the relevant HLA were identified by cumulative public TCR beta family frequency.

TCRdb passed the reads through MiXCR, listing each CDR3 protein once. The sample includes around 250,000 distinct CDR3 sequences, over 15% of them seen just once. Deletions cut 5 bases from V and 4 bases from J, with 15 bases between. Germline V gene lookup returns CDR1 MDHEN and CDR2 SYDVKM. This CDR3 region has 15 residues. This sequence joins TRBV28 and TRBJ1-3; D unresolved. This clonotype was obtained from a human donor in good health (CMV status not recorded). Some clones in this sample may be carry-over from other donors' samples. Source material: CD8+ T cells from PBMCs. The CDR3 DNA follows: TGTGCCAGCAGTCCCCGGTCTTATATCGGAAACACCATATATTTT. Translation gives CASSPRSYIGNTIYF.